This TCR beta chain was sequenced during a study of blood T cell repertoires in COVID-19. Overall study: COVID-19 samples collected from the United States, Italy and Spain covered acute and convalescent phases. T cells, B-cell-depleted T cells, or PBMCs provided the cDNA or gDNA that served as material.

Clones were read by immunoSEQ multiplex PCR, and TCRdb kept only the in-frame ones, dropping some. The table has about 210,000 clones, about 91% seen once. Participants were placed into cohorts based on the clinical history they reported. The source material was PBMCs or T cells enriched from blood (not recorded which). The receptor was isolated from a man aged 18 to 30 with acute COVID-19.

The CDR3 DNA follows: TGTGCCAGCAGTGAAACAGGGGATTTCACTGAAGCTTTCTTT. This sequence encodes CASSETGDFTEAFF. The J gene is TRBJ1-1, the V gene TRBV2; 7 bases map to TRBD1. V was pared by 2 bases and J by 4 bases, with 4 bases of the junction left unmatched. Per germline, CDR1 SNHLY and CDR2 FYNNEI. The CDR3 is 14 amino acids. Full variable domain (remainder filled in from reference TRBV2 and TRBJ1-1): EPEVTQTPSHQVTQMGQEVILRCVPISNHLYFYWYRQILGQKVEFLVSFYNNEISEKSEIFDDQFSVERPDGSNFTLKIRSTKLEDSAMYFCASSETGDFTEAFFGQGTRLTVV.